Sequencing of this T cell receptor beta chain was carried out in a study of blood T cell repertoires in COVID-19 (dated by TCRdb to the early 2020s). Context from the whole study: Collaborator samples came from the United States, Italy and Spain and covered acute and convalescent phases of COVID-19. The dataset comprised deeply sampled blood TCRbeta repertoires from subjects exposed to, actively infected with, or recovered from COVID-19. Where available, HLA class I and class II types were obtained from metadata supplied by the sample provider rather than from assay-based typing. The samples were drawn from two sources: the first 160 participants of the ongoing ImmuneRACE study, and 1,000 to 1,500 subjects contributed by 6 global collaborators. The sample metadata nearly always contained a de-identified subject ID, COVID-19 status, age in years and sex. The prospective study material was composed of cDNA or gDNA derived from T cells, B-cell-depleted T cells, or PBMCs. A freely available public database, intended as a resource for researchers studying the immune response to SARS-CoV-2, is where the repertoires were released.

The immunoSEQ Assay, a bias-controlled multiplex PCR, was used to amplify TCRbeta CDR3 regions from genomic DNA. As for how the authors treated the data: The number of nucleated cells in each sample was estimated from the amplification of reference gene primers within the assay. Sequence reads were collapsed and filtered to measure the absolute abundance of every unique TCRbeta CDR3 rearrangement. Productive Simpson clonality was computed per sample as the square root of Simpson's diversity index over productive rearrangements. Not all clones reach the TCRdb copy of this immuneACCESS table, which keeps in-frame sequences only. Checked studies attribute under half of the gap to unresolved V genes and leave the rest unexplained. V and J calls and clone size come straight from that table; D and trimming were deduced from the DNA. In all, the sample holds tens of thousands of clones, and around 80% of those were seen once. Together, the top ten hold about 26% of the sample.

Whole blood was collected in K2EDTA tubes by collaborating institutions according to the institutions' own protocols. For TCRbeta analysis, collaborators shipped samples as frozen whole blood, isolated PBMCs, or DNA extracted from either of those sample types. The CDR3 spans 14 residues, from the cysteine through the phenylalanine. Here the CDR3 DNA is all that survives: 42 bases in frame from base 1. According to the germline V gene, CDR1 reads MNHNS and CDR2 reads SASEGT. The V end loses 1 base and the J end loses 5 bases, and a stretch of 12 bases separates them. Results and caveats for the whole study, not just this receptor: How much clinical and demographic metadata was included differed by source and by participant, and the metadata was provided uncurated.

For this clone: There is no known antigen for this receptor. No qualities accompany the bases; no much larger clone lies one base away.

The sequenced sample consisted of peripheral blood. The V and J segments used are TRBV6-1 and TRBJ2-7, with TRBD2 perhaps the D gene, on 5 matching bases. This TCR came from a man aged 80 or over with acute or convalescent COVID-19. The CDR3 region reads CASSEVIEGNEQYF. The DNA sequence reads TGTGCCAGCAGTGAAGTAATCGAGGGTAACGAGCAGTACTTC.